This is a list of T cell receptor beta chains from one sample in a study of cytomegalovirus exposure and HLA in healthy donors. Measured with immunoSEQ multiplex PCR; TCRdb has only the in-frame clones, and not every one. The sample contains around 150,000 clones, approximately 71% of which appear only once. Sequencing was done on a sample of PBMCs. These receptors were taken from a man in his thirties or forties in good health and CMV-seropositive. Each CDR3 is given with its conserved first and last residue. A D gene is named only where the DNA matches it firmly. Rows give clone size only sometimes, using once, few, many, or a class for an expanded clone.

CDR3	DNA	size	D	length	V	J
CASSSTPSGQETQYF	TGTGCCAGCAGTTCAACCCCTAGCGGCCAAGAGACCCAGTACTTC	-	TRBD2	15	TRBV28	TRBJ2-5
CASSLEGQGYLSTVYNEQFF	TGCGCCAGCAGCTTGGAAGGACAGGGTTATTTGTCTACGGTTTACAATGAGCAGTTCTTC	few	TRBD1	20	TRBV5-1	TRBJ2-1
CASSLRGAGGDTQYF	TGTGCCAGCAGCTTAAGGGGCGCGGGAGGTGATACGCAGTATTTT	-	TRBD2	15	TRBV7-3	TRBJ2-3
CASSENRGVNSPLHF	TGTGCCAGCAGTGAAAACAGGGGGGTTAATTCACCCCTCCACTTT	-	TRBD1	15	TRBV2	TRBJ1-6
CASSPWQGADTQYF	TGTGCCAGCTCACCATGGCAGGGGGCAGATACGCAGTATTTT	-	TRBD1	14	TRBV18	TRBJ2-3
CASSLGSGRATEAFF	TGCGCCAGCAGCTTGGGGTCAGGGAGGGCAACTGAAGCTTTCTTT	-	-	15	TRBV5-1	TRBJ1-1
CASSQQGGLDGYTF	TGTGCCAGCAGTCAACAGGGGGGATTAGATGGCTACACCTTC	-	TRBD1	14	TRBV6-5	TRBJ1-2
CAISALNPGQGENTEAFF	TGTGCCATCAGTGCATTAAACCCGGGACAGGGGGAGAACACTGAAGCTTTCTTT	-	TRBD1	18	TRBV10-3	TRBJ1-1
CATSEDSYSPLHF	TGTGCCACCAGCGAAGACAGTTATTCACCCCTCCACTTT	few	-	13	TRBV15	TRBJ1-6
CASSPAQEAFF	TGTGCCAGCAGTCCCGCACAGGAAGCTTTCTTT	once	-	11	TRBV6-1	TRBJ1-1
CASSPRSFEQFF	TGTGCCAGCAGTCCTCGGAGTTTCGAGCAGTTCTTC	-	-	12	TRBV27	TRBJ2-1
CASSFTGSDTQYF	TGTGCCAGCAGCTTCACAGGTTCAGATACGCAGTATTTT	-	-	13	TRBV11-3	TRBJ2-3
CASSWGRTAEAFF	TGCGCCAGCAGCTGGGGGCGGACAGCTGAAGCTTTCTTT	once	-	13	TRBV5-1	TRBJ1-1
CASSDLDRAQPQHF	TGTGCCAGCAGCGACTTGGACAGGGCTCAGCCCCAGCATTTT	-	TRBD1	14	TRBV9	TRBJ1-5
CASSSFDGGYEQYF	TGTGCCAGCAGCTCTTTCGACGGGGGCTACGAGCAGTACTTC	once	-	14	TRBV7-9	TRBJ2-7
CASSIVDSGTYEQYF	TGTGCCAGTAGTATAGTCGATAGCGGAACCTACGAGCAGTACTTC	-	-	15	TRBV19	TRBJ2-7
CASSTWTGLANYGYTF	TGTGCCAGTAGTACGTGGACAGGGCTAGCCAACTATGGCTACACCTTC	-	TRBD1	16	TRBV19	TRBJ1-2
CASKPGLAGPQVSYEQYF	TGTGCCAGTAAACCGGGACTAGCGGGCCCCCAGGTGTCCTACGAGCAGTACTTC	-	TRBD2	18	TRBV19	TRBJ2-7
CASSATGENTEAFF	TGTGCCAGTAGTGCGACAGGGGAAAACACTGAAGCTTTCTTT	-	TRBD1	14	TRBV19	TRBJ1-1
CASSLSTSGLRSYEQYF	TGTGCCAGCAGTTTATCAACTTCAGGGCTTCGAAGCTACGAGCAGTACTTC	-	-	17	TRBV27	TRBJ2-7